This TCR beta chain was retrieved from a study of shared clonotypes between healthy human individuals. Study at large: A couple of female and a few male donors aged 18 to 49 were enrolled. Each donor contributed plates that comprised three CD4 naive, three CD4 memory, two CD8 naive and one CD8 memory.

The CDR3 extends over 17 amino acids. Losses at the gene ends were 4 bases for V and 7 bases for J; bases not matched to a gene: 9. CDR1 SSHAT and CDR2 FNYEAQ come from the germline V gene (reference sequence). The method was immunoSEQ multiplex PCR; TCRdb's version includes in-frame clones alone and lacks a portion of them. Of fewer than 1.4 million clones listed, about four fifths were seen once; the top ten hold 0.5% to 0.65%. Source material: memory CD4+ T cells from PBMCs. The subset is: CD45RA-negative fraction. The TCR originated in a young man in good health. Some clones in this sample may be carry-over from other donors' samples. The V and J genes are TRBV7-7 and TRBJ2-1, with 14 bases aligning to TRBD2. The CDR3 spells CASSSNPGLAGENEQFF. The CDR3 nucleotides read TGTGCCAGCAGCTCCAACCCGGGACTAGCGGGAGAGAATGAGCAGTTCTTC.